A single sample is the source of the 2 T cell receptor beta chains below, sequenced in a study of blood T cell repertoires in COVID-19. The table came from immunoSEQ multiplex PCR; TCRdb's copy has only in-frame clones and leaves some out. Of about 140,000 clones in the sample, over 75% were seen once. Input material: peripheral blood. These receptors were taken from a man aged 55 to 70 with active or convalescent COVID-19.

This chain uses TRBV11-2 with TRBJ1-6; D not certain. Trimming shortened V by 1 base and J by 5 bases, and 9 bases separated the two germline ends. This CDR3 has 15 amino acids. Germline CDR1 SGHAT, CDR2 FQNNGV. The CDR3 here is CASSLGRRDNSPLHF. The CDR3 nucleotides read TGTGCCAGCAGCTTAGGACGGAGAGATAATTCACCCCTCCACTTT.

The chain recombines TRBV9 with TRBJ2-1, with TRBD2 as a possible D gene (5 bases). V shed 3 bases and J shed 3 bases, with 19 bases lying between them. The CDR3 contains 17 residues. Germline CDR1 SGDLS, CDR2 YYNGEE. The CDR3 sequence: CASSGRGGPLNYNEQFF. In DNA, the CDR3 is TGTGCCAGCAGCGGACGGGGTGGGCCCCTTAACTACAATGAGCAGTTCTTC.